Reported below is one TCR beta chain. The antigen remains undetermined. The data stem from a study of shared clonotypes between healthy human individuals. Germline V lookup: CDR1 MNHNS, CDR2 SASEGT. CDR3 length equals 13 residues. Trimming took 2 bases from V and 7 from J, leaving 9 bases between them. Study-wide findings and caveats: Rarefaction revealed incomplete sorted-subset sequencing despite large depth.

Libraries were prepared by immunoSEQ multiplex PCR; TCRdb keeps only in-frame clonotypes and omits some of them. The sample yields fewer than 3 million clones, just under 95% seen once. This clonotype was obtained from a man younger than 35 in good health. Some clones in this sample may be carry-over from other donors' samples. The sequenced sample consisted of naive CD4+ T cells from PBMCs. Subset meaning: CD45RA+ positively selected. The chain links TRBV6-1 to TRBJ2-4; tentative D call: TRBD1 (6 bases). The CDR3, as DNA: TGTGCCAGCAGTGAAAGCCAGGGGAACATTCAGTACTTC. This translates into CASSESQGNIQYF.